This TCR beta chain was obtained from a study of Graves' ophthalmopathy and Graves' hyperthyroidism. Study-level results: In blood appeared most of the expanded thyroid clonotypes whose frequency exceeded 0.001. Sensitivity of approximately 66% and specificity of around 72% were achieved by the model that predicted ophthalmopathy progression.

The germline CDR1 and CDR2 sequences are MNHEY and SMNVEV (reference sequence). The CDR3 spans 13 residues. Between the trimmed V and J ends, which lost 5 bases and 1 base, there was a span of 9 bases. It was on clinical symptoms, serum thyroxine, TRAb, thyroid ultrasound and orbital computed tomography that diagnosis relied. The PBMCs used were ones drawn from 10 ml of fresh peripheral blood. RNA transcripts served as template for amplifying TCR beta CDR3 sequences. RT-PCR was first run with HTBI primers, then multiplex PCR in a second round. TCRdb reprocessed the multiplex PCR reads via MiXCR and lists one record per CDR3 protein. The sample yields some 160,000 distinct CDR3 sequences, 30% to 45% seen once. This clonotype has only a few counts. What it recognizes is unknown.

This clonotype originated in a man aged 25-45 years with Graves' ophthalmopathy. The V call is TRBV27, the J call TRBJ2-7; D not resolved. Sequencing used peripheral blood. The CDR3 reads CASSNPVSYEQYF. The CDR3 DNA sequence: TGTGCCAGCAGTAACCCGGTGTCCTACGAGCAGTACTTC.